This note documents a single T cell receptor (beta chain) sequence. The antigen is undetermined. Some clones are missing from TCRdb's copy, which holds only in-frame ones; the method was immunoSEQ multiplex PCR. The repertoire holds more than 15,000 clones, 65% to 80% seen once, with approximately 14% in the top ten. The data were obtained in a study of T cell responses to AZD1222 COVID-19 vaccine. The length of the CDR3 is 13 residues. Germline V gives CDR1 ENHRY, CDR2 SYGVKD. V lost 7 bases and J lost 2, with 11 bases in between. General study points: Targeting of unmutated variant regions was reportedly seen in nearly half of spike-specific TCRs. Repertoires were sampled only after the peak T cell response.

This chain connects TRBV10-3 to TRBJ1-1; weak D call: TRBD1 (5 bases). The source of this sequence is an adult who received the AZD1222 COVID-19 vaccine. The material was peripheral blood, obtained 28 days after the second AZD1222 dose. The CDR3: CAIKLTGNTEAFF. CDR3 nucleotide sequence: TGTGCCATCAAGCTTACAGGTAACACTGAAGCTTTCTTT.